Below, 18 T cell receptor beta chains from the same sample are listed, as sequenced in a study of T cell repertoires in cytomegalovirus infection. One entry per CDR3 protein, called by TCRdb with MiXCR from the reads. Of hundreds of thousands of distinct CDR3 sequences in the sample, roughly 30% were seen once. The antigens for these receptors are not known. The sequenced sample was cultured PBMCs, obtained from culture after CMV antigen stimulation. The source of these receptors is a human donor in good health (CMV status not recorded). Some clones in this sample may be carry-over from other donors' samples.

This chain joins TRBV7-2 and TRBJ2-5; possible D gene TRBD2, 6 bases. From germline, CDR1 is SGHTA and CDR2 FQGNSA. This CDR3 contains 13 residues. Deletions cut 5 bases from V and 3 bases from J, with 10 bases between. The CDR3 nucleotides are TGTGCCAGCAGCGCGGGACTTGAAGAGACCCAGTACTTC. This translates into CASSAGLEETQYF.

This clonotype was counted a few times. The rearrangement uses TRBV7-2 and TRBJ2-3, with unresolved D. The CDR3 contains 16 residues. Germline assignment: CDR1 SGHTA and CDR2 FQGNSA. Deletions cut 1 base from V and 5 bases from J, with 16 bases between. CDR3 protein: CASSLGAPSEGDTQYF. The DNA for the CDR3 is TGTGCCAGCAGCTTAGGCGCCCCATCCGAAGGAGATACGCAGTATTTT.

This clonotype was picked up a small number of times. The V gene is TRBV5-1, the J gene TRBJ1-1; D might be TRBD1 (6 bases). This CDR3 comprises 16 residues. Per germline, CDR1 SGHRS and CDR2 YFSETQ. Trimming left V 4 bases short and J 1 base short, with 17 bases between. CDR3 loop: CASSLMGGRTNTEAFF. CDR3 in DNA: TGCGCCAGCAGCCTCATGGGGGGCAGGACGAACACTGAAGCTTTCTTT. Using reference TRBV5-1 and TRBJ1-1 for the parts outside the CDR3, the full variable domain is KAGVTQTPRYLIKTRGQQVTLSCSPISGHRSVSWYQQTPGQGLQFLFEYFSETQRNKGNFPGRFSGRQFSNSRSEMNVSTLELGDSALYLCASSLMGGRTNTEAFFGQGTRLTVV.

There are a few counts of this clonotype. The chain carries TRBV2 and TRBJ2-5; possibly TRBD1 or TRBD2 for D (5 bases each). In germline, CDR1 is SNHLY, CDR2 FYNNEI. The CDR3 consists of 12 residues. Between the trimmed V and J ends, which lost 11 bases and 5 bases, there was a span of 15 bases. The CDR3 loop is CAHRGDGETQYF. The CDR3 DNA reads TGTGCCCACCGTGGGGACGGGGAGACCCAGTACTTC.

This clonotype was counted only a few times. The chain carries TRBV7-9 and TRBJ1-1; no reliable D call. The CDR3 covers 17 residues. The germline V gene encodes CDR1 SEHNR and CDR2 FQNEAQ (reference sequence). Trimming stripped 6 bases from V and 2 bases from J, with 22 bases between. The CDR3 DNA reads TGTGCCAGCAGGCACGGGCCGGAAGACTACCTTAACACTGAAGCTTTCTTT. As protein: CASRHGPEDYLNTEAFF. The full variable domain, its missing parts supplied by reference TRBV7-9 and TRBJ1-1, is DTGVSQNPRHKITKRGQNVTFRCDPISEHNRLYWYRQTLGQGPEFLTYFQNEAQLEKSRLLSDRFSAERPKGSFSTLEIQRTEQGDSAMYLCASRHGPEDYLNTEAFFGQGTRLTVV.

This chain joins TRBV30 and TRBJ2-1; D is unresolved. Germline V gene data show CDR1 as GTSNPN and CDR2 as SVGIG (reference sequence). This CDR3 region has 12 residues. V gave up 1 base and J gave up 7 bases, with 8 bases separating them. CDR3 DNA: TGTGCCTGGAGTGATATGCGGAATGAGCAGTTCTTC. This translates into CAWSDMRNEQFF.

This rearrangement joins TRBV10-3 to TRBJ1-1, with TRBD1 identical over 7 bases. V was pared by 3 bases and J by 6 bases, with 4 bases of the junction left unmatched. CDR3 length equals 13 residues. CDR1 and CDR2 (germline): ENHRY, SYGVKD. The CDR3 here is CAISETGAPEAFF. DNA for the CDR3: TGTGCCATCAGTGAAACAGGGGCTCCTGAAGCTTTCTTT.

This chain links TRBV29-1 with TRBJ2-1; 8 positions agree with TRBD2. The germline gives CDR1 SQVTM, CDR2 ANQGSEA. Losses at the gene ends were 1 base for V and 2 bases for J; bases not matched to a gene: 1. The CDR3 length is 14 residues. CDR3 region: CSVEGLATYNEQFF. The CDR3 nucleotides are TGCAGCGTTGAAGGACTAGCGACCTACAATGAGCAGTTCTTC.

The CDR3 nucleotides read TGTGCCACCAGGGGTGCGGGGGATGTCTCCTACAATGAGCAGTTCTTC. Translated: CATRGAGDVSYNEQFF. This chain joins TRBV28 and TRBJ2-1, with D possibly matching TRBD2 (7 bases). The germline V gene encodes CDR1 MDHEN and CDR2 SYDVKM. The CDR3 extends over 16 amino acids. Between the trimmed V and J ends, which lost 10 bases and 0 bases, there was a span of 19 bases. The full variable domain, its missing parts supplied by reference TRBV28 and TRBJ2-1, is DVKVTQSSRYLVKRTGEKVFLECVQDMDHENMFWYRQDPGLGLRLIYFSYDVKMKEKGDIPEGYSVSREKKERFSLILESASTNQTSMYLCATRGAGDVSYNEQFFGPGTRLTVL.

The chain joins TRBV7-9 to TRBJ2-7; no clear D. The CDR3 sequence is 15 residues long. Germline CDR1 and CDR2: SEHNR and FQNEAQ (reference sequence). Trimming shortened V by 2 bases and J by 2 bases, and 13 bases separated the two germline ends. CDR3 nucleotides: TGTGCCAGCAGCTTATCGGCAGGCCCTGCCTACGAGCAGTACTTC. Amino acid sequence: CASSLSAGPAYEQYF.

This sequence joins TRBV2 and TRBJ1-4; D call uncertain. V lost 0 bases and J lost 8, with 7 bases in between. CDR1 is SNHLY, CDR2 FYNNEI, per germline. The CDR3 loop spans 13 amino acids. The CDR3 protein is CASSEAEEEKLFF. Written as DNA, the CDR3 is TGTGCCAGCAGTGAAGCAGAAGAGGAAAAACTGTTTTTT.

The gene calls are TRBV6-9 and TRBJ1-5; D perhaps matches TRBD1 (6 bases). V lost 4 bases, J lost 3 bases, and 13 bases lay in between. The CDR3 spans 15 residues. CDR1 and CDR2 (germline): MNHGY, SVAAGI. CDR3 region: CASSSQQGNNQPQHF. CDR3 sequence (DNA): TGTGCCAGCAGTTCTCAACAGGGAAACAATCAGCCCCAGCATTTT.

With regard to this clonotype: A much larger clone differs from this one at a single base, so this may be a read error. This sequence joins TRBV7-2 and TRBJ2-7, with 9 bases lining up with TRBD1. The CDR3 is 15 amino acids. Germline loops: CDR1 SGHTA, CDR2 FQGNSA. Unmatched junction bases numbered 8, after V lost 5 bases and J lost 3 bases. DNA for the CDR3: TGTGCCAGCAGCCGCACGACAGGGGGTATCTACGAGCAGTACTTC. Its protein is CASSRTTGGIYEQYF.

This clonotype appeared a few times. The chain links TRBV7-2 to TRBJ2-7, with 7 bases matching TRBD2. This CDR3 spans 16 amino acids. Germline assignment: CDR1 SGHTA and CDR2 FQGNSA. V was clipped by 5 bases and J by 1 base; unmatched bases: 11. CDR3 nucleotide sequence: TGTGCCAGCAGCCCCGGACTAGTCCAAAGTTCCTACGAGCAGTACTTC. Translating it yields CASSPGLVQSSYEQYF.

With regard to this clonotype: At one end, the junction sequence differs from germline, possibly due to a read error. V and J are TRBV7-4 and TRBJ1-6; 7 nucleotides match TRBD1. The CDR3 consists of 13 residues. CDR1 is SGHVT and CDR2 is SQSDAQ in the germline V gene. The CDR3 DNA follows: TGTGTCAGCACAACAGGGGATAATTCACCCCTCCACTTT. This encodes CVSTTGDNSPLHF.

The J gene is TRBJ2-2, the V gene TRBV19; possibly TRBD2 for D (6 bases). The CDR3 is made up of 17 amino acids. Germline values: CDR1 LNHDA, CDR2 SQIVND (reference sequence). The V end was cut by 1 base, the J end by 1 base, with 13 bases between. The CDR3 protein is CASSIGGRAGNTGELFF. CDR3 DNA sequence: TGTGCCAGTAGTATAGGAGGGCGAGCGGGGAACACCGGGGAGCTGTTTTTT.

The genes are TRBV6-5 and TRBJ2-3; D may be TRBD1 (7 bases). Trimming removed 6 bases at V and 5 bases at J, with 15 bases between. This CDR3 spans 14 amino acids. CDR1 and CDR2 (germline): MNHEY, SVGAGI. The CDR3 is CASSRGVPGDTQYF. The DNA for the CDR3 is TGTGCCAGCAGCAGGGGGGTTCCCGGAGATACGCAGTATTTT.

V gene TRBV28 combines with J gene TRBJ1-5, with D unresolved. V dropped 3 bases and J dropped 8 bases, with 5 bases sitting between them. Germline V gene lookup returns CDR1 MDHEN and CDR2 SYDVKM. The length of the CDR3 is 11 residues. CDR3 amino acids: CASSLHEPQHF. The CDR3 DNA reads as TGTGCCAGCAGTTTGCATGAGCCCCAGCATTTT.